The present entry profiles one TCR beta chain with its context. No antigen is known for it. CDR1 is SGHAT and CDR2 is FQNNGV in the germline V gene. CDR3 length: 18 amino acids. After removal of 5 bases from V and 4 bases from J, the junction contained 9 bases not matched to a gene. TCRdb's copy holds only in-frame clones and misses some; the assay was immunoSEQ multiplex PCR. This table has tens of thousands of clones, roughly 87% appearing once. The sample comes from a study of T cell responses to AZD1222 COVID-19 vaccine. Study conclusions and caveats: Regions 160-218 and 743-854 dominated among vaccine-associated CD4 TCRs spanning spike. In all cases, repertoires were sampled only after the peak T cell response.

This TCR was sampled from an adult who received the AZD1222 COVID-19 vaccine. The sequenced sample was peripheral blood, obtained 28 days after the second AZD1222 dose. This rearrangement joins TRBV11-2 to TRBJ2-1, with 15 bases that match TRBD2. The CDR3 DNA reads as TGTGCCAGCAGCCTACAGGGACTAGCGGGGGGCGTGTACAATGAGCAGTTCTTC. This translates into CASSLQGLAGGVYNEQFF.